A selection of T cell receptor beta chains follows, all from one sample in a study of early T cells in non-severe SARS-CoV-2 infection. TCRdb reprocessed the 5' RACE reads with MiXCR, giving one entry per CDR3 protein. Among around 28,000 distinct CDR3 sequences listed, 5% to 6.5% were seen once. Sequencing was carried out using whole blood. Every receptor here comes from an adult who was a healthcare worker with PCR-confirmed SARS-CoV-2 infection or an uninfected control (not recorded which). The CDR3 runs from the conserved cysteine through the conserved F or W. A D gene is named only where the DNA matches it firmly. Clone size appears in some rows only: once, few, many, or a class for an expanded clone.

>.|TRBV20-1|few|TRBJ2-1
TGCAGTGCTAGAGATGGTCAGCATACCTACAATGAGCAGTTCTTC
CSARDGQHTYNEQFF
>.|TRBV7-2|few|TRBJ1-6
TGTGCCAGCAGCTCGCGGGCGGGTAGTGCCTATAATTCACCCCTCCACTTT
CASSSRAGSAYNSPLHF
>.|TRBV29-1|medium-sized|TRBJ1-2
TGCAGCGTTGTCAGTTCGATCTATGGCTACACCTTC
CSVVSSIYGYTF
>.|TRBV7-2|few|TRBJ1-1
TGTGCCAGCAGCTTAGGGAACAGGTTGAACACTGAAGCTTTCTTT
CASSLGNRLNTEAFF
>.|TRBV6-1|many|TRBJ1-2
TGTGCCAGCAGCCTACAGGGAGTGGATGGCTACACCTTC
CASSLQGVDGYTF
>.|TRBV30|many|TRBJ2-1
TGTGCCTGGAGTGAGCCTGGGGGCTCGCAGTTCTTC
CAWSEPGGSQFF
>.|TRBV2|few|TRBJ1-6
TGTGCCAGCAGTGATGGAACTCGGACCCTCCACTTT
CASSDGTRTLHF
>TRBD2|TRBV7-9|many|TRBJ2-3
TGTGCCAGCAGCTTAACTACAGCGGGAGACTTCACAGATACGCAGTATTTT
CASSLTTAGDFTDTQYF
>.|TRBV5-6|few|TRBJ2-1
TGTGCCAGCAGCTCCTTGACAAACTACAATGAGCAGTTCTTC
CASSSLTNYNEQFF
>.|TRBV5-6|many|TRBJ2-5
TGTGCCAGCAGCTTGGCAGGGGAGTACCAAGAGACCCAGTACTTC
CASSLAGEYQETQYF
>TRBD2|TRBV10-3|few|TRBJ2-3
TGTGCCATCAGTGGAGGCGGGGGAGCGACAGATACGCAGTATTTT
CAISGGGGATDTQYF
>.|TRBV5-4|few|TRBJ2-5
TGTGCCAGCAGCCACGCTAAGACACGAAGCCAAGAGACCCAGTACTTC
CASSHAKTRSQETQYF
>.|TRBV29-1|many|TRBJ2-4
TGCAGCGTCTTCAGGGGAAACATTCAGTACTTC
CSVFRGNIQYF
>.|TRBV25-1|many|TRBJ1-5
TGTGCCAGCAGTGGTGCGACTGTCAGGGGCAATCAGCCCCAGCATTTT
CASSGATVRGNQPQHF
>.|TRBV20-1|many|TRBJ2-5
TGCAGTGCCAACACAAAGGGTTTTGGGGGGGAGACCCAGTACTTC
CSANTKGFGGETQYF
>TRBD1|TRBV10-1|many|TRBJ1-2
TGCGCCAGCAGCGGACAGGGGATAAGCTATGGCTACACCTTC
CASSGQGISYGYTF
>TRBD1|TRBV5-4|many|TRBJ2-2
TGTGCCAGCAGCCCTGGACAGGACGGGGAGCTGTTTTTT
CASSPGQDGELFF
>TRBD2|TRBV24-1|many|TRBJ2-7
TGTGCCACCAGTGGCAGCGGGACCTCCTACGAGCAGTACTTC
CATSGSGTSYEQYF
>TRBD2|TRBV7-9|many|TRBJ2-2
TGTGCCAGCAGCATGCGGACTAGCGGGAGGACCGGGGAGCTGTTTTTT
CASSMRTSGRTGELFF
>.|TRBV9|many|TRBJ2-2
TGTGCCAGCCAACAGGGAAACACCGGGGAGCTGTTTTTT
CASQQGNTGELFF
>.|TRBV28|.|TRBJ1-3
TGTGCCAGCAGCGACGACAGCTCTGGAAACACCATATATTTT
CASSDDSSGNTIYF
>TRBD2|TRBV14|many|TRBJ2-3
TGTGCCAGCAGCCCCGGGACTAGACTAACAGATACGCAGTATTTT
CASSPGTRLTDTQYF
>TRBD2|TRBV20-1|.|TRBJ2-2
TGCAGTGCTAGCGAGACTAGCAACGCCGGGGAGCTGTTTTTT
CSASETSNAGELFF
>.|TRBV12-3/TRBV12-4|many|TRBJ1-1
TGTGCCAGCAGTTTCGGGAACACTGAAGCTTTCTTT
CASSFGNTEAFF
>.|TRBV20-1|many|TRBJ2-3
TGCAGTGCTAGGTTGGGGGGACGTTCTAGCACAGATACGCAGTATTTT
CSARLGGRSSTDTQYF
>.|TRBV28|medium-sized|TRBJ2-3
TGTGCCAGCAGTAAAGCGGGTGGGGGCACAGATACGCAGTATTTT
CASSKAGGGTDTQYF
>TRBD2|TRBV5-1|many|TRBJ2-3
TGCGCCAGCAGCTCCCAACCGGGAGGGACAGATACGCAGTATTTT
CASSSQPGGTDTQYF